One sample yielded the 9 T cell receptor beta chains listed below, sequenced in a study of early T cells in non-severe SARS-CoV-2 infection. Each CDR3 protein is one row after TCRdb ran MiXCR on the 5' RACE reads. The data contain 60,000 or so distinct CDR3 sequences, approximately 8% of them singletons. This material consisted of whole blood, taken at baseline. These TCRs come from an adult who was a healthcare worker with PCR-confirmed SARS-CoV-2 infection or an uninfected control (not recorded which).

There are a few counts of this clonotype. V and J are TRBV6-5 and TRBJ2-7; 7 bases are shared with TRBD1. CDR1 MNHEY and CDR2 SVGAGI come from the germline V gene. The CDR3 contains 15 residues. After removal of 2 bases from V and 1 base from J, the junction contained 5 bases not matched to a gene. CDR3 coding DNA: TGTGCCAGCAGTTACGGGACAGATGGATCCTACGAGCAGTACTTC. Translated, it gives CASSYGTDGSYEQYF.

This clonotype was seen many times. The chain uses TRBV2 and TRBJ2-4, with 10 positions matching TRBD2. The germline CDR1 and CDR2 sequences are SNHLY and FYNNEI. This CDR3 region has 19 residues. V lost 2 bases to trimming and J lost 0 bases; unmatched junction nucleotides: 10. CDR3 region: CASSEFGVLAGLAKNIQYF. CDR3 bases: TGTGCCAGCAGTGAATTCGGGGTACTAGCGGGGCTAGCCAAAAACATTCAGTACTTC.

This clonotype appeared a few times. The chain joins TRBV29-1 to TRBJ1-2, with D unclear. The germline gives CDR1 SQVTM, CDR2 ANQGSEA. This CDR3 is built from 14 residues. Trimming removed 2 bases from V and 4 bases from J, with 14 bases in between. CDR3 sequence reads: CSVEMRLAGYGYTF. CDR3 bases: TGCAGCGTTGAAATGCGGCTAGCTGGCTATGGCTACACCTTC.

The V and J genes are TRBV7-9 and TRBJ1-2; TRBD1 might be the D (5 bases). The ends were cut back, 2 bases at V and 7 bases at J, with 17 bases in the middle. CDR1 SEHNR and CDR2 FQNEAQ come from the germline V gene (reference sequence). The CDR3 consists of 15 residues. The CDR3 reads CASSLSFRGVIGYTF. CDR3 nucleotide sequence: TGTGCCAGCAGCTTAAGTTTCAGAGGGGTTATTGGCTACACCTTC.

This clonotype has a handful of counts. The CDR3 protein is CASSFGASDGELFF. The CDR3 DNA is TGCGCCAGCAGCTTCGGGGCCAGTGACGGGGAGCTGTTTTTT. V and J are TRBV5-1 and TRBJ2-2, with D perhaps being TRBD1 or TRBD2 (5 bases each). The CDR3 spans 14 residues. The V end was cut by 2 bases, the J end by 7 bases, with 12 bases between. Germline values: CDR1 SGHRS, CDR2 YFSETQ.

This chain links TRBV3-1 with TRBJ2-5, with D possibly matching TRBD1 (5 bases). Germline CDR1 LGHDT, CDR2 YNNKEL (reference sequence). V lost 0 bases to trimming and J lost 4 bases, with 12 bases between them. The CDR3 length is 15 residues. The CDR3 sequence: CASSQDPGRLETQYF. The DNA for the CDR3 is TGTGCCAGCAGCCAAGATCCAGGGCGGCTAGAGACCCAGTACTTC.

Ten or more counts support this clonotype. The chain combines TRBV30 with TRBJ2-1; D is undetermined. V was pared by 1 base and J by 10 bases, with 8 bases between. Germline lookup yields CDR1 GTSNPN and CDR2 SVGIG (reference sequence). This CDR3 is built from 11 residues. The CDR3 DNA follows: TGTGCCTGGAGTGCACATCCAGAGCAGTTCTTC. As protein: CAWSAHPEQFF.

This clonotype was found a few times. V usage is TRBV20-1 and J usage is TRBJ2-1, with D unclear. V lost 5 bases and J 6 bases, leaving 5 bases between the germline ends. CDR1 and CDR2 from the germline V gene are DFQATT and SNEGSKA (reference sequence). This CDR3 has 10 residues. CDR3 nucleotides: TGCAGTGCTTGGTTCAATGAGCAGTTCTTC. This translates into CSAWFNEQFF.

The table lists this clonotype with a few counts. The chain combines TRBV12-3 or TRBV12-4 with TRBJ1-1; 7 bases agree with TRBD1. The length of the CDR3 is 14 residues. V gave up 7 bases and J gave up 0 bases; unmatched junction bases: 5. CDR3 bases: TGTGCCAGCACCTGGCAGGGGGTGAACACTGAAGCTTTCTTT. It codes for CASTWQGVNTEAFF.